These 8 T cell receptor beta chains share one sample of origin, sequenced in a study of technical replicates of blood from a handful of donors. Assay: immunoSEQ multiplex PCR; the TCRdb copy retains only in-frame clones and omits some. The sample has 75,000 to 100,000 clones, around 94% seen once. The sequenced sample was T cells isolated from PBMCs. The receptors were gathered from a human donor in good health.

The rearrangement links TRBV27 to TRBJ1-4; TRBD1 matches 7 bases. V dropped 6 bases and J dropped 8; count of bases not matched to a gene: 9. Germline values: CDR1 MNHEY, CDR2 SMNVEV (reference sequence). The length of the CDR3 is 14 residues. The CDR3 loop reads CASRRQGGDEKLFF. As DNA, the CDR3 is TGTGCCAGCAGGAGACAGGGAGGTGACGAAAAACTGTTTTTT.

The rearrangement joins TRBV5-8 to TRBJ2-1, with 7 bases lining up with TRBD1. The CDR3 has 15 amino acids. CDR1 SGHTS and CDR2 YDEGEE come from the germline V gene. The trim removed 2 bases at V and 7 bases at J, leaving 9 bases unmatched. CDR3 protein: CASSLGRGILNEQFF. The CDR3, as DNA: TGTGCCAGCAGCTTAGGCAGGGGGATACTTAATGAGCAGTTCTTC.

This chain connects TRBV5-4 to TRBJ2-7, with D perhaps matching TRBD1 (5 bases). There are 13 residues in the CDR3. The V end lost 0 bases, the J end lost 7 bases, and 11 bases lay between the germline ends. Germline V gene data show CDR1 as SGHNT and CDR2 as YYREEE (reference sequence). CDR3 in amino acids: CASSLGGVGEQYF. The CDR3 region has the DNA TGTGCCAGCAGCTTGGGGGGCGTGGGTGAGCAGTACTTC.

The rearrangement uses TRBV6-1 and TRBJ2-2; tentative D call: TRBD2 (5 bases). This CDR3 has 15 amino acids. CDR1 and CDR2 (germline): MNHNS, SASEGT. The V end was cut by 1 base, the J end by 0 bases, with 6 bases between. The CDR3 sequence: CASSEVGANTGELFF. The CDR3 DNA reads as TGTGCCAGCAGTGAAGTCGGGGCGAACACCGGGGAGCTGTTTTTT.

This clone was recorded a few times. The chain uses TRBV14 and TRBJ1-1, with a possible D match to TRBD1 (6 bases). From germline, CDR1 is SGHDN and CDR2 FVKESK. The CDR3 loop spans 15 amino acids. V was shortened by 3 bases and J by 0 bases, with 11 bases between the two germline ends. CDR3 DNA sequence: TGTGCCAGCAGCCACCCTAACAGGGTGAACACTGAAGCTTTCTTT. This encodes CASSHPNRVNTEAFF. Complete variable domain (other parts from reference TRBV14 and TRBJ1-1): EAGVTQFPSHSVIEKGQTVTLRCDPISGHDNLYWYRRVMGKEIKFLLHFVKESKQDESGMPNNRFLAERTGGTYSTLKVQPAELEDSGVYFCASSHPNRVNTEAFFGQGTRLTVV.

V is TRBV4-2 and J is TRBJ1-2; tentatively, D is TRBD1 (5 bases). V lost 3 bases and J lost 6, with 23 bases in between. CDR1 and CDR2 (germline): LGHNA, YNFKEQ. CDR3 size: 17 residues. CDR3: CASSHQTRAEGSDGYTF. CDR3 in DNA: TGTGCCAGCAGCCACCAAACCCGAGCGGAGGGGTCTGATGGCTACACCTTC.

The rearrangement uses TRBV11-3 and TRBJ1-2; 7 bases match TRBD1. From germline, CDR1 is SGHNT and CDR2 YENEEA. The J segment lost 8 bases and the V segment lost 1 base, leaving 4 bases of the junction unmatched. The CDR3 runs to 13 residues. This CDR3 is CASSLGTGRGYTF. Written as DNA, the CDR3 is TGTGCCAGCAGCTTAGGGACAGGTCGGGGCTACACCTTC.

The CDR3 reads CATSPGTGIEKLFF. DNA for the CDR3: TGTGCCACCAGCCCCGGGACAGGCATTGAAAAACTGTTTTTT. This sequence joins TRBV15 and TRBJ1-4; TRBD1 aligns across 8 bases. The junction had 6 bases not matched to a gene; V was cut back by 5 bases and J by 7 bases. The CDR3 spans 14 residues. The germline V gene encodes CDR1 LNHNV and CDR2 YYDKDF (reference sequence).